A single T cell receptor beta chain is shown here with its context. Its antigen is still unknown. Base qualities are not provided; no much larger clone lies one nucleotide away. TCRbeta CDR3 regions were amplified from genomic DNA using the immunoSEQ Assay, a bias-controlled multiplex PCR. Turning to the authors' computational methods: The number of nucleated cells in each sample was estimated by amplification of reference gene primers within the assay. Sequence reads were collapsed and filtered to measure the absolute abundance of every unique TCRbeta CDR3 rearrangement. Productive Simpson clonality was computed per sample as the square root of Simpson's diversity index over productive rearrangements. Entries here come from immuneACCESS through TCRdb and include only in-frame sequences with V and J called. Some clones fail to appear in such tables; in the studies checked, an unresolved V gene covers under half of the shortfall, and the cause of the remainder is unknown. For V, J and clone size, that table is used; D and trimming come from the DNA. The sample data list under 150,000 clones, and approximately 81% of these were observed just once. The top ten clones comprise 35% to 40% of the sample.

V trim: 3 bases; J trim: 2 bases; unmatched bases: 4. The germline V gene encodes CDR1 SGDLS and CDR2 YYNGEE. Taken from cysteine to phenylalanine, the CDR3 has 14 residues. Only the CDR3 portion is preserved as DNA: 42 bases, with reading frame beginning at the first base. This sample is part of a study of blood T cell repertoires in COVID-19 (dated by TCRdb to about 2020). Study-level background: Samples from collaborators originated in the United States, Italy and Spain and spanned both the acute and convalescent phases of COVID-19. Deeply sampled blood TCRbeta repertoires from subjects exposed to, actively infected with, or recovered from COVID-19 were included in the dataset. Where available, HLA class I and class II types were obtained from metadata supplied by the sample provider rather than from assay-based typing. Samples came from the ongoing ImmuneRACE study (first 160 participants) plus 1,254 subjects from 6 global collaborators. Sample metadata almost always included a de-identified subject ID, COVID-19 status, age in years and sex. A freely available public database, intended as a resource for researchers studying the immune response to SARS-CoV-2, is where the repertoires were released. The material from the prospective study consisted of cDNA or gDNA derived from T cells, B-cell-depleted T cells, or PBMCs.

Beyond this particular receptor, the publication reports: The quantity of clinical and demographic metadata differed by source and by participant and was supplied without curation.

The collaborating institutions used their own protocols to collect whole blood in K2EDTA tubes. Collaborator samples were shipped for TCRbeta analysis as frozen whole blood, isolated PBMCs, or DNA extracted from either sample type. The sequence derives from a human donor in a cohort sampled during active COVID-19. The specimen was peripheral blood. The rearrangement joined TRBV9 to TRBJ1-1; 7 central bases correspond to TRBD1. The sequenced DNA is TGTGCCAGCAGCGCAGGGACAGCAAACACTGAAGCTTTCTTT. Its translation is CASSAGTANTEAFF.